The entry below gives a single T cell receptor beta chain sequence along with its context. Antigen specificity is unknown. The record originates from a study of cytotoxic CD8 clonotypes in ibrutinib-treated CLL. Study results and limitations: Exceeding age-matched healthy donors, baseline clonality also tracked the counts of circulating CD8+ T cells. Shared public clonotypes were rare, and on treatment they either got smaller or stayed the same. Clonality increased at ibrutinib response, then returned toward baseline at progression.

Profiling relied on immunoSEQ multiplex PCR, and the TCRdb table lists in-frame clones only, not all of them. The sample yields approximately 330,000 clones, about 80% seen once. This CDR3 has 16 residues. The V and J ends lost 4 bases and 2 bases, in that order; junction bases with no gene match: 7. CDR1 and CDR2 (germline): MDHEN, SYDVKM. Specimen: PBMCs, collected before ibrutinib treatment. The chain combines TRBV28 with TRBJ2-3; 9 nucleotides match TRBD1. The receptor was derived from a human donor with chronic lymphocytic leukemia. This CDR3 reads CASSYPGQGLTDTQYF. CDR3 in DNA: TGTGCCAGCAGTTACCCGGGACAGGGCCTCACAGATACGCAGTATTTT.